This T cell receptor beta chain was profiled in a study of blood T cell repertoires in COVID-19 (dated by TCRdb to about 2020). Notes on the research overall: The collaborator samples originated in the United States, Italy and Spain and spanned the acute and convalescent phases of COVID-19. The material from the prospective study consisted of cDNA or gDNA derived from T cells, B-cell-depleted T cells, or PBMCs. Subjects who had been exposed to COVID-19, were actively infected with it, or had recovered from it provided the deeply sampled blood TCRbeta repertoires that made up the dataset. The repertoires were released in a freely available public database intended as a resource for research on the immune response to SARS-CoV-2. Samples came from the ongoing ImmuneRACE study (first 160 participants) plus 1,254 subjects from 6 global collaborators. Sample metadata almost always included a de-identified subject ID, COVID-19 status, age in years and sex. HLA class I and class II types, where available, came from metadata supplied by the sample provider rather than from assay-based typing.

A second Seattle source provided samples from volunteer blood donors who had recovered from COVID-19. Each collaborating institution followed its own protocols to collect whole blood in K2EDTA tubes. For TCRbeta analysis, collaborator samples were shipped as frozen whole blood, as isolated PBMCs, or as DNA extracted from either sample type. A remark on this clone: Its antigen remains unidentified. No base qualities exist here, and no much larger clone lies one base off it.

The immunoSEQ Assay, a bias-controlled multiplex PCR, was used to amplify TCRbeta CDR3 regions from genomic DNA. In the source study's methods: The number of nucleated cells in each sample was estimated by amplification of reference gene primers within the assay. To quantify the absolute abundance of each unique TCRbeta CDR3 rearrangement, sequence reads were collapsed and filtered. For each sample, productive Simpson clonality was calculated by taking the square root of Simpson's diversity index across productive rearrangements. In TCRdb, the immuneACCESS table is reduced to in-frame sequences with V and J assigned. These tables do not hold every clone; where another copy was compared, an unresolved V gene accounts for under half, and the others remain unexplained. V and J calls and clone size are given by that table; D and trimming were obtained from the DNA. A total of roughly 250,000 clones appear in this sample, roughly 90% of them only once. Clones ranked in the top ten supply just over 7% of the sample.

General study outcomes and caveats: The quantity of clinical and demographic metadata differed by source and by participant and was supplied without curation.

Reading from cysteine to phenylalanine, the CDR3 counts 16 amino acids. Just CDR3 DNA is preserved here, 48 bases in frame from base 1. Cut back by 5 bases and 0 bases, the V and J ends lie 13 bases apart. The germline V gene encodes CDR1 LNHDA and CDR2 SQIVND (reference sequence). This receptor was identified in a man aged 55 to 70 who had recovered from COVID-19. Sequencing used peripheral blood. The V and J segments used are TRBV19 and TRBJ2-2, with a tentative D gene TRBD1 over 6 matching bases. The DNA is TGTGCCAGTAGTTTTTTGGGGGCCTCGAACACCGGGGAGCTGTTTTTT. Protein translation: CASSFLGASNTGELFF.